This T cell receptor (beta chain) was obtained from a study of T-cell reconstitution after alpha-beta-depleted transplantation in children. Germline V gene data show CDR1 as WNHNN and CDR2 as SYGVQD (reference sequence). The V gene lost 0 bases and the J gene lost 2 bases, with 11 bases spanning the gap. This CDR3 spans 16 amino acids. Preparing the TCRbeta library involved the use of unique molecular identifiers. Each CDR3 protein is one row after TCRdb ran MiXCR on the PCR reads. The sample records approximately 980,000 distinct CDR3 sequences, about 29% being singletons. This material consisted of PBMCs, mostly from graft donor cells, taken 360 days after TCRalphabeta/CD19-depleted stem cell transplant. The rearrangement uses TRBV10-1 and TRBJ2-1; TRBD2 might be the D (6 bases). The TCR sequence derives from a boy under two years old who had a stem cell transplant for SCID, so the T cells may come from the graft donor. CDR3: CASSESPGGPYNEQFF. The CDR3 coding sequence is TGCGCCAGCAGTGAGTCTCCCGGGGGACCCTACAATGAGCAGTTCTTC.